The clone carrying this T cell receptor beta chain was seen repeatedly, ten times or more. The CDR3 length is 16 residues. V lost 5 bases and J lost 0, with 11 bases in between. The germline CDR1 and CDR2 sequences are LNHDA and SQIVND (reference sequence). This sample is drawn from a study of T cells in Graves' hyperthyroidism and ophthalmopathy. There were TCR beta CDR3 regions amplified from RNA transcripts. In the first-round RT-PCR of the TCR CDR3, the HTBI primer set was used. TCRdb re-analysed the multiplex PCR reads in MiXCR, keeping a single row per CDR3 protein. Among 360,000 or so distinct CDR3 sequences listed, over 15% were seen once.

This clonotype was obtained from a woman younger than 35 with Graves' hyperthyroidism. Sequenced sample: blood. The J gene is TRBJ2-6, the V gene TRBV19, with D unclear. Written as DNA, the CDR3 is TGTGCCAGTAGTCGTCCCTCTACCTCTGGGGCCAACGTCCTGACTTTC. Translating it yields CASSRPSTSGANVLTF.